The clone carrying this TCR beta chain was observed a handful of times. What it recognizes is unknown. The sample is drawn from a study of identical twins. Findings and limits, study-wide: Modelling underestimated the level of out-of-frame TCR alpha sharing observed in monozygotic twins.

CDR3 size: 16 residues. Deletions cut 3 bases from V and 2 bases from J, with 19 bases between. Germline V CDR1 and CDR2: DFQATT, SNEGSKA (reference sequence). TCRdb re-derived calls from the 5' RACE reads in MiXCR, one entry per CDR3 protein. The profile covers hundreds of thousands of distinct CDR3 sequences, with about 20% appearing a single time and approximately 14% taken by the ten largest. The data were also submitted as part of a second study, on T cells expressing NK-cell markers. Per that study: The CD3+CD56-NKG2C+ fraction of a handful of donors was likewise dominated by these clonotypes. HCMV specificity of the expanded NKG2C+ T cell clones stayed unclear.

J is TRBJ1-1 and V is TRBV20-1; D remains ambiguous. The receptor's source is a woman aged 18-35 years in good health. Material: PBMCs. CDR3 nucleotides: TGCAGTGCTAGTAAGGTATCAGGCAGCTTAAACACTGAAGCTTTCTTT. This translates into CSASKVSGSLNTEAFF.